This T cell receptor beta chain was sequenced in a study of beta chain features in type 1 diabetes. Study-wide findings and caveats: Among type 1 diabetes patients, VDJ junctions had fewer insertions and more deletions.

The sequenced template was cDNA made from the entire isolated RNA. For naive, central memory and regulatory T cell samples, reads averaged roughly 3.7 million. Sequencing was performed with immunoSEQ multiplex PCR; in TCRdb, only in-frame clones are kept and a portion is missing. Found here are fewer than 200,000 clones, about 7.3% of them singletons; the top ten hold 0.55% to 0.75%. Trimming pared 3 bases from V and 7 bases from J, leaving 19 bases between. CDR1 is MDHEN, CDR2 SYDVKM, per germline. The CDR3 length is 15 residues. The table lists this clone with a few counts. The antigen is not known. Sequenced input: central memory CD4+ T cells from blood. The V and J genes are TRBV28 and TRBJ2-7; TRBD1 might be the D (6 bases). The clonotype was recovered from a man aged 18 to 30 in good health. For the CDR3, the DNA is TGTGCCAGCAGTTTGTACAGGGCGGGTAGACGGGAGCAGTACTTC. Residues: CASSLYRAGRREQYF.